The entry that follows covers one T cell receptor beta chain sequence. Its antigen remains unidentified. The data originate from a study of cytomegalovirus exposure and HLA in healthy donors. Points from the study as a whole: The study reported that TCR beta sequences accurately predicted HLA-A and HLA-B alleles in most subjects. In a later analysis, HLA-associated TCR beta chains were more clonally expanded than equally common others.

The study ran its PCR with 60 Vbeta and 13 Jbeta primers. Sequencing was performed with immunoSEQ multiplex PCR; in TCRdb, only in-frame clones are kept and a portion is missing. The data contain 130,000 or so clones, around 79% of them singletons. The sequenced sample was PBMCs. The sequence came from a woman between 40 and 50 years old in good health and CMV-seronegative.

CDR3 loop: CASRPWTGSYEQYF. DNA for the CDR3: TGTGCCAGCCGACCTTGGACAGGATCCTACGAGCAGTACTTC. The chain has TRBV5-5 and TRBJ2-7; TRBD1 matches 7 bases. CDR3 length equals 14 residues. V dropped 7 bases and J dropped 1; count of bases not matched to a gene: 8. The V gene's germline CDR1 is SGHKS and CDR2 YYEKEE (reference sequence).